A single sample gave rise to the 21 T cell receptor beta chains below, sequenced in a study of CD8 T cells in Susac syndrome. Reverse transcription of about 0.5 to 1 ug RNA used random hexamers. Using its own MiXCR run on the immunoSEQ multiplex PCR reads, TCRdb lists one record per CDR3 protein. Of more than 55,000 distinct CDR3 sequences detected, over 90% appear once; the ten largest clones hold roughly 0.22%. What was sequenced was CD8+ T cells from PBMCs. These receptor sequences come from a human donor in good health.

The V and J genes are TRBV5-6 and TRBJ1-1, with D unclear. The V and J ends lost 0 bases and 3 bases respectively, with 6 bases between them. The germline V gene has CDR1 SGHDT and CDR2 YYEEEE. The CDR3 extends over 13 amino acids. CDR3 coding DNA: TGTGCCAGCAGCTTGGATGAGGACACTGAAGCTTTCTTT. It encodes CASSLDEDTEAFF.

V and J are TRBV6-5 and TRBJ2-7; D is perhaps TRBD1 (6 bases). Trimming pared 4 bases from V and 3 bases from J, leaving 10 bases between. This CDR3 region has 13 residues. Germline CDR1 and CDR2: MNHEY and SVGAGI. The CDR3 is CASSFSGDYEQYF. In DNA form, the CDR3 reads TGTGCCAGCAGTTTTTCAGGGGACTACGAGCAGTACTTC.

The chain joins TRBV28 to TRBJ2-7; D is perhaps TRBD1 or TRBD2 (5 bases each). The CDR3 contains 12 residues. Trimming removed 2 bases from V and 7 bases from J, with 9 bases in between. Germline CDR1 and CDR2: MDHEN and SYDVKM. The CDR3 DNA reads TGTGCCAGCAGTTTAAGTTGGGGGGAGCAGTACTTC. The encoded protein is CASSLSWGEQYF.

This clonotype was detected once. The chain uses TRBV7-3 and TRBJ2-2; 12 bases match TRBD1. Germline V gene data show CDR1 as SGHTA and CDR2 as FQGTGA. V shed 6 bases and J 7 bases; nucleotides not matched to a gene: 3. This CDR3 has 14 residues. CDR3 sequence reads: CASSGTGGVGELFF. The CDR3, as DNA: TGTGCCAGCAGTGGGACAGGGGGCGTCGGGGAGCTGTTTTTT.

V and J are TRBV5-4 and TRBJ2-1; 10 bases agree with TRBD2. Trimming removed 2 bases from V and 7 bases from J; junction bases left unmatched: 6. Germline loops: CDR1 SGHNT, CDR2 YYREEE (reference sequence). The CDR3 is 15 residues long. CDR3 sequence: CASSFLAGAENEQFF. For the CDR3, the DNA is TGTGCCAGCAGCTTTCTAGCGGGGGCAGAAAATGAGCAGTTCTTC. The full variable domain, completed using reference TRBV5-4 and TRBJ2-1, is ETGVTQSPTHLIKTRGQQVTLRCSSQSGHNTVSWYQQALGQGPQFIFQYYREEENGRGNFPPRFSGLQFPNYSSELNVNALELDDSALYLCASSFLAGAENEQFFGPGTRLTVL.

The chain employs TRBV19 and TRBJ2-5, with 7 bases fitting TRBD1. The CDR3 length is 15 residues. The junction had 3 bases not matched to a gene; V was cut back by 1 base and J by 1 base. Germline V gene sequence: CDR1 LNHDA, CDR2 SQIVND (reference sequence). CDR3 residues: CASSIGGTVQETQYF. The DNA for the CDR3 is TGTGCCAGTAGTATAGGGGGGACAGTCCAAGAGACCCAGTACTTC.

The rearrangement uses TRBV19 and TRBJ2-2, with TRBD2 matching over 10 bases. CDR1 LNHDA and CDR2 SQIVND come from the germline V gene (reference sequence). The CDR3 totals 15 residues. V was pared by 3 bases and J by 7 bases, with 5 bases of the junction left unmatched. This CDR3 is CASSMGLAQLGELFF. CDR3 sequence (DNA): TGTGCCAGTAGTATGGGACTAGCGCAACTCGGGGAGCTGTTTTTT.

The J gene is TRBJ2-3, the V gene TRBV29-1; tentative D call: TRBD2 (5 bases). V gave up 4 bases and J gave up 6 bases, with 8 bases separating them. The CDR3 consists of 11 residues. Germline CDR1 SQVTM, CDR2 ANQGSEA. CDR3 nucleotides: TGCAGCGTTGTAGCGCCGGATACGCAGTATTTT. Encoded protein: CSVVAPDTQYF.

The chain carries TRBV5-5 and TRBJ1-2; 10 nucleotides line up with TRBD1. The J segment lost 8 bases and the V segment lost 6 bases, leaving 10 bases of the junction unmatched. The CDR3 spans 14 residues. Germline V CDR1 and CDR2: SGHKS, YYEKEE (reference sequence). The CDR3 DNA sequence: TGTGCCAGCACCGTGGACAGGGGGTATGAGGGCTACACCTTC. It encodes CASTVDRGYEGYTF.

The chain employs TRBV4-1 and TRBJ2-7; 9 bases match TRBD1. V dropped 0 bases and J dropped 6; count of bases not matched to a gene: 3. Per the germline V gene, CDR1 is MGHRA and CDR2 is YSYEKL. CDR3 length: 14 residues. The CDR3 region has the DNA TGCGCCAGCAGCCAAGACCGGACAGGGGCCGAGCAGTACTTC. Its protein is CASSQDRTGAEQYF.

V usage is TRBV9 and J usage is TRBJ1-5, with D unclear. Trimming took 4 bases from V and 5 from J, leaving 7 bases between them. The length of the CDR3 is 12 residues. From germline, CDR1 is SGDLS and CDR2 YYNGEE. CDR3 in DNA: TGTGCCAGCAGCCCCGGAGATCAGCCCCAGCATTTT. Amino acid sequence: CASSPGDQPQHF.

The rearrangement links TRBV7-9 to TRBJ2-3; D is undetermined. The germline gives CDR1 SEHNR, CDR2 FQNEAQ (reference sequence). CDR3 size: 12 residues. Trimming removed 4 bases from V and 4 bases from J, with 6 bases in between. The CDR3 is CASSSDPDTQYF. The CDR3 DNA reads TGTGCCAGCAGCTCGGACCCAGATACGCAGTATTTT.

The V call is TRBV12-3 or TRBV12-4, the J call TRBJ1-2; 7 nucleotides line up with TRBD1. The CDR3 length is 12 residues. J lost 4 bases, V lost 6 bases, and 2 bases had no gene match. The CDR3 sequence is CASSTGVYGYTF. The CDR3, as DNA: TGTGCCAGCAGCACAGGGGTCTATGGCTACACCTTC.

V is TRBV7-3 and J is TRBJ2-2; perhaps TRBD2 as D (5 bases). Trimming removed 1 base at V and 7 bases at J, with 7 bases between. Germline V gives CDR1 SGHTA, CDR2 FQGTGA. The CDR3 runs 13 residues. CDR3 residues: CASSLIAGGELFF. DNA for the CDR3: TGTGCCAGCAGCTTAATCGCGGGCGGGGAGCTGTTTTTT.

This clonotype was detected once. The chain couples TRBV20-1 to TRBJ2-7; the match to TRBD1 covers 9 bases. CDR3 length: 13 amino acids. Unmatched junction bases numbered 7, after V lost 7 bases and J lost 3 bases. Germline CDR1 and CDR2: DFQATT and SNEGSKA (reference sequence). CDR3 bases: TGCAGTGTGGGGGACAGGGTCGGCTACGAGCAGTACTTC. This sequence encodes CSVGDRVGYEQYF.

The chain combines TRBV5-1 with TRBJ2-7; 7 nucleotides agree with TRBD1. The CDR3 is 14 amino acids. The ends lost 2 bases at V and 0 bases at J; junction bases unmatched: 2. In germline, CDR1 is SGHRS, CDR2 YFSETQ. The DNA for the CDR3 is TGCGCCAGCAGCTTAGGGACAGACTCCTACGAGCAGTACTTC. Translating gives CASSLGTDSYEQYF.

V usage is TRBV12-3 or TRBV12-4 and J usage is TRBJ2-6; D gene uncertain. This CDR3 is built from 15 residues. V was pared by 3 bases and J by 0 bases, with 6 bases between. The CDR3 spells CASSFLNSGANVLTF. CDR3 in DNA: TGTGCCAGCAGTTTTTTGAACTCTGGGGCCAACGTCCTGACTTTC.

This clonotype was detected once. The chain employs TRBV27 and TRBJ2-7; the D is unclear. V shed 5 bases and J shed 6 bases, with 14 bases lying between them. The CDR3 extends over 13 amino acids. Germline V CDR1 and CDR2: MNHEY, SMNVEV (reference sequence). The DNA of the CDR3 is TGTGCCAGCAGTCCCGGGTGGTTCGGCGAGCAGTACTTC. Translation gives CASSPGWFGEQYF.

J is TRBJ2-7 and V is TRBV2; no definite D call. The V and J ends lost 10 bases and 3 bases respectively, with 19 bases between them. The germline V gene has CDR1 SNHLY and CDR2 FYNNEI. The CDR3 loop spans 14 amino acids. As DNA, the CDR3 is TGTGCCATGACCTCCCAGACCCGGGTCTACGAGCAGTACGTC. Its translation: CAMTSQTRVYEQYV.

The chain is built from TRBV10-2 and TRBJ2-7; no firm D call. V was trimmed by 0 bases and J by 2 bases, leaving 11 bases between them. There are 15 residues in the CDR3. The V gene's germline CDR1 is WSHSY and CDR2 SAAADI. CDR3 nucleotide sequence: TGCGCCAGCAGTGAGTCGACTTCTGGAACCTACGAGCAGTACGTC. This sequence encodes CASSESTSGTYEQYV.

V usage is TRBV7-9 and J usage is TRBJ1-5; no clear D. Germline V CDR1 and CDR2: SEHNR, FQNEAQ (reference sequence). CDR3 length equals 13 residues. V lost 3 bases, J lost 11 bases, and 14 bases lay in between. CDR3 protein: CASSFTGPETQHF. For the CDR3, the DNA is TGTGCCAGCAGCTTCACGGGTCCGGAGACCCAGCATTTT.